This TCR beta chain came from a study of patients and donors after allogeneic stem cell transplantation. The CDR3 contains 15 residues. From germline, CDR1 is SGHRS and CDR2 YFSETQ. Trimming removed 4 bases at V and 1 base at J, with 14 bases between. TCRdb passed the RT-PCR reads through MiXCR, listing each CDR3 protein once. Of 900,000 to 1,000,000 distinct CDR3 sequences in the sample, around 17% were seen once. V is TRBV5-1 and J is TRBJ1-1, with D maybe TRBD1 (6 bases). The sequencing sample was made of blood, either unsorted or a sorted T cell fraction (not recorded which). The sequence derives from a human donor who was either an allogeneic HSCT recipient or a stem cell or donor lymphocyte infusion donor (not recorded which). It is not recorded whose cells these are; they may come from a transplant donor. CDR3 sequence: CASSPLQGSNTEAFF. The CDR3 nucleotides read TGCGCCAGCAGCCCGTTACAGGGCTCGAACACTGAAGCTTTCTTT.